Sequencing of this TCR beta chain was carried out in a study of post-analysis software for immune sequencing data. Points from the study as a whole: Four to six TRBV segments were significantly more frequent in patients than in controls. TRBV5-6, TRBV5-1 and TRBV20-1 were among these segments.

Prepared TCR beta cDNA libraries contained unique molecular identifiers. MiXCR, run by TCRdb on the PCR reads, gives a single entry per CDR3 protein. This sample has about 200,000 distinct CDR3 sequences, with approximately 28% found just once. At least ten counts were recorded for this clonotype. The antigen remains undetermined. V was pared by 2 bases and J by 4 bases, with 12 bases between. Germline V gene lookup returns CDR1 DFQATT and CDR2 SNEGSKA (reference sequence). CDR3 size: 14 residues. The V and J genes are TRBV20-1 and TRBJ2-1; D gene unclear. The material sequenced was blood. The receptor was isolated from a girl under 18 with multiple sclerosis. The CDR3 here is CSARRPTGYNEQFF. The CDR3 DNA reads as TGCAGTGCTAGAAGGCCTACGGGTTACAATGAGCAGTTCTTC.